This TCR beta chain stems from a study of technical replicates of blood from several donors (dated by TCRdb to about 2017). The library was made by the immunoSEQ multiplex PCR assay. The clones in this table, taken by TCRdb from immuneACCESS, are in-frame only. Not every clone is retained; where verified, under half of the shortfall comes from an unresolved V gene, and the cause of the rest is unknown. The table for this sample lists tens of thousands of clones; around 94% of them were counted only once. The ten largest clones take up roughly 0.37% of the sample. Its CDR3 holds 15 amino acids, cysteine through phenylalanine. Only the CDR3 DNA is retained, 45 bases long and in frame from the first base. Based on the germline V gene (reference sequence), the CDR1 and CDR2 sequences are SEHNR and FQNEAQ. Clipping removes 9 bases from V and 4 bases from J, with 5 as the unmatched junction base count.

Concerning this clone: The clone's antigen remains unknown. No much larger clone is present one base from it, and per-base qualities are unavailable.

This TCR was recovered from a human donor in good health. Recombination connected TRBV7-9 to TRBJ2-1; 14 bases in the middle match TRBD2. Sequencing was done on a sample of T cells isolated from PBMCs. This receptor has the CDR3 CASPGTSGSYNEQFF. The nucleotides read TGTGCCAGTCCGGGGACTAGCGGGAGTTACAATGAGCAGTTCTTC.